The 8 T cell receptor beta chains given below trace back to one sample, sequenced in a study of T cells after posttransplantation cyclophosphamide (dated by TCRdb to about 2016). The library was generated by the immunoSEQ multiplex PCR assay. Imported from immuneACCESS, the table was reduced by TCRdb to in-frame sequences with V and J called. These copies leave out some clones; in studies compared against another copy, an unresolved V gene accounts for under half, and the cause of the remainder is not known. Recorded for this sample are approximately 50,000 clones; approximately 94% of them occurred a single time. In total, the top ten clones hold approximately 2.9% of the sample. Sequenced material: PBMCs. These receptors originate from a woman in her 30s in good health and a related stem cell transplant donor.

This chain connects TRBV4-3 to TRBJ1-6; D possibly corresponds to TRBD1 (5 bases). V was pared by 1 base and J by 11 bases, with 15 bases between. This CDR3 has 15 residues. Germline values: CDR1 LGHNA, CDR2 YSLEER. The CDR3 is CASSQGDSSIAPLHF. For the CDR3, the DNA is TGCGCCAGCAGCCAAGGTGACAGCTCCATAGCACCCCTCCACTTT.

CDR3 nucleotide sequence: TGTGCCAGCAGCAGGACACTTAGCTCTGGAAACACCATATATTTT. Encoded protein: CASSRTLSSGNTIYF. This rearrangement joins TRBV7-9 to TRBJ1-3, with D tentatively TRBD1 (5 bases). Per germline, CDR1 SEHNR and CDR2 FQNEAQ (reference sequence). This CDR3 is 15 amino acids long. The V end lost 5 bases, the J end lost 0 bases, and 11 bases lay between the germline ends.

The chain carries TRBV9 and TRBJ2-1; D is unclear. The CDR3 has 13 amino acids. V was cut by 9 bases and J by 0 bases, with 10 bases left in between. Germline V gene data show CDR1 as SGDLS and CDR2 as YYNGEE. CDR3 region: CAKAVFSYNEQFF. The CDR3 coding sequence is TGTGCCAAAGCCGTATTCTCCTACAATGAGCAGTTCTTC.

The chain recombines TRBV4-2 with TRBJ1-2; 8 nucleotides align to TRBD1. CDR3 length equals 16 residues. Germline CDR1 LGHNA, CDR2 YNFKEQ. V trimming: 0 bases; J trimming: 6 bases; junction bases outside the gene matches: 9. CDR3 in amino acids: CASSQDPDRGSDGYTF. The CDR3 nucleotides are TGTGCCAGCAGCCAAGATCCCGACAGGGGATCAGATGGCTACACCTTC.

V usage is TRBV7-2 and J usage is TRBJ2-4; 9 bases map to TRBD1. CDR3 size: 14 residues. The germline V gene has CDR1 SGHTA and CDR2 FQGNSA. Unmatched junction bases numbered 7, after V lost 5 bases and J lost 8 bases. The CDR3 DNA follows: TGTGCCAGCAGCAGGGACAGGGTGACTCACATTCAGTACTTC. Residues: CASSRDRVTHIQYF.

The rearrangement uses TRBV4-3 and TRBJ2-5, with D tentatively TRBD1 (6 bases). Germline loops: CDR1 LGHNA, CDR2 YSLEER. There are 14 residues in the CDR3. Trimming removed 0 bases at V and 4 bases at J, with 9 bases between. CDR3 in amino acids: CASSQDGGSETQYF. CDR3 coding DNA: TGCGCCAGCAGCCAAGATGGGGGCTCAGAGACCCAGTACTTC.

A single count supports this clone. Here the CDR3 DNA reads TGTGCCAGTAGTATATCAGGTTCACCCCTCCACTTT. Translated: CASSISGSPLHF. The chain combines TRBV19 with TRBJ1-6; D uncertain. CDR3 length: 12 amino acids. Germline V gene data show CDR1 as LNHDA and CDR2 as SQIVND (reference sequence). Trimming left V 2 bases short and J 9 bases short, with 5 bases between.

The CDR3: CASSQDNGVPTNEQFF. CDR3 coding DNA: TGCGCCAGCAGCCAAGATAACGGGGTCCCTACTAATGAGCAGTTCTTC. This chain links TRBV4-3 with TRBJ2-1, with a tentative D call TRBD2 (5 bases). Germline lookup yields CDR1 LGHNA and CDR2 YSLEER. With 0 bases removed from V and 7 bases from J, the gap between germline ends came to 16 bases. The CDR3 contains 16 residues.